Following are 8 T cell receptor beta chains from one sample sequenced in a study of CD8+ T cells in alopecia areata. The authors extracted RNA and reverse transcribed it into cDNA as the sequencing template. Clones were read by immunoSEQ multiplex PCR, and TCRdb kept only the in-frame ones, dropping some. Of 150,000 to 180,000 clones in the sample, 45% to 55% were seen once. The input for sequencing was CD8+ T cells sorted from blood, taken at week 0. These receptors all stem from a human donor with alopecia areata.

This CDR3 reads CASSLSSTRGYTF. The DNA of the CDR3 is TGTGCCAGCAGCTTATCATCCACCCGGGGCTACACCTTC. The rearrangement links TRBV7-2 to TRBJ1-2, with D unresolved. Germline loops: CDR1 SGHTA, CDR2 FQGNSA. V was cut by 2 bases and J by 8 bases, with 12 bases left in between. The CDR3 sequence is 13 residues long.

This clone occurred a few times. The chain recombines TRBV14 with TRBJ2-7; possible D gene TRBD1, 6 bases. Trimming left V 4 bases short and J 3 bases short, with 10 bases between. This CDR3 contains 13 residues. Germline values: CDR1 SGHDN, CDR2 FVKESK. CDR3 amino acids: CASSPGVVYEQYF. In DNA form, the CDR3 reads TGTGCCAGCAGCCCAGGGGTTGTCTACGAGCAGTACTTC. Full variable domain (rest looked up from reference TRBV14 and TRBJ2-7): EAGVTQFPSHSVIEKGQTVTLRCDPISGHDNLYWYRRVMGKEIKFLLHFVKESKQDESGMPNNRFLAERTGGTYSTLKVQPAELEDSGVYFCASSPGVVYEQYFGPGTRLTVT.

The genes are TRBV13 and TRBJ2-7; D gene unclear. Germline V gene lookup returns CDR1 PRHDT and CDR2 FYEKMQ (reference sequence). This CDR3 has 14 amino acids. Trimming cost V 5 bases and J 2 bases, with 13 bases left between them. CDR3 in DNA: TGTGCCAGCAGCCCGACCTTTAAAGCCTACGAGCAGTACTTC. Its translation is CASSPTFKAYEQYF.

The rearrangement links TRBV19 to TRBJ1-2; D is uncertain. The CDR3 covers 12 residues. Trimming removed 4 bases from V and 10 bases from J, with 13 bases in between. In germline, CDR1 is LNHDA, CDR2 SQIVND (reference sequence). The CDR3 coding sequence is TGTGCCAGTAGTACCGACTATGGGGACTACACCTTC. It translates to CASSTDYGDYTF.

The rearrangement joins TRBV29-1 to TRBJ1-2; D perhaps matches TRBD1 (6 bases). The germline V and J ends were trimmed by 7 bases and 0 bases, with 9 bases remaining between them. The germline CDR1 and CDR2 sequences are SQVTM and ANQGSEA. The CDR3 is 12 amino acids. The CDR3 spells CSDRQANYGYTF. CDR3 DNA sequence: TGCAGCGATAGACAGGCTAACTATGGCTACACCTTC.

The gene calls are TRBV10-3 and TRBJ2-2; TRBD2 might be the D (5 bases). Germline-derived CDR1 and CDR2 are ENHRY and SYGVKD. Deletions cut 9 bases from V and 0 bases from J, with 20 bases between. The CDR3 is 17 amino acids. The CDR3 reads CAIMGGKADTNTGELFF. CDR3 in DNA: TGTGCCATAATGGGTGGAAAAGCGGATACGAACACCGGGGAGCTGTTTTTT.

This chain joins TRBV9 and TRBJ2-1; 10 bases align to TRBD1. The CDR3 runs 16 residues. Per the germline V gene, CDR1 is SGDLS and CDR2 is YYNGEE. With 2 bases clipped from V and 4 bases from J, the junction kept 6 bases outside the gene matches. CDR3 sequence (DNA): TGTGCCAGCAGCGTGGGGACAGGGGTCGAATACAATGAGCAGTTCTTC. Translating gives CASSVGTGVEYNEQFF. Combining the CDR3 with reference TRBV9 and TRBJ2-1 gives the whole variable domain DSGVTQTPKHLITATGQRVTLRCSPRSGDLSVYWYQQSLDQGLQFLIQYYNGEERAKGNILERFSAQQFPDLHSELNLSSLELGDSALYFCASSVGTGVEYNEQFFGPGTRLTVL.

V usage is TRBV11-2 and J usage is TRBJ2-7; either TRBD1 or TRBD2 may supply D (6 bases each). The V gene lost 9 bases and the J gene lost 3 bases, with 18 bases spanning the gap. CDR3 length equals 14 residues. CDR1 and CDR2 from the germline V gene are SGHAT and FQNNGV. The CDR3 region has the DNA TGTGCCAGTAGTATAAAGGGGGGCCGCTACGAGCAGTACTTC. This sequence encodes CASSIKGGRYEQYF. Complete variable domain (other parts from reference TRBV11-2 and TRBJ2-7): EAGVAQSPRYKIIEKRQSVAFWCNPISGHATLYWYQQILGQGPKLLIQFQNNGVVDDSQLPKDRFSAERLKGVDSTLKIQPAKLEDSAVYLCASSIKGGRYEQYFGPGTRLTVT.